This T cell receptor beta chain was identified in a study of cytomegalovirus exposure and HLA in healthy donors. Study findings and constraints: A later analysis, which compared TCR beta chains of equal frequency, found the HLA-associated ones more clonally expanded.

Researchers ran the PCR with 60 Vbeta and 13 Jbeta primers. Here immunoSEQ multiplex PCR was the method, and the copy in TCRdb shows in-frame clones only, minus some. The sample contains roughly 220,000 clones, approximately 80% of which appear only once. With respect to this clone: Its cognate antigen is unknown.

The CDR3 is 15 residues long. CDR1 and CDR2 from the germline V gene are LGHNA and YNFKEQ. V dropped 4 bases and J dropped 6; count of bases not matched to a gene: 11. This receptor was taken from a man aged 45-65 years in good health and CMV-seronegative. Sequencing input: PBMCs. The rearrangement links TRBV4-2 to TRBJ2-7; 8 positions agree with TRBD2. CDR3 protein: CASSPSGSPPGEQYF. Written as DNA, the CDR3 is TGTGCCAGCAGCCCCAGCGGGAGCCCCCCCGGCGAGCAGTACTTC.